Listed below are T cell receptor beta chains from one sample, sequenced in a study of T cell changes during pregnancy in multiple sclerosis. Data came from immunoSEQ multiplex PCR; TCRdb stores just in-frame clones and leaves some out. The repertoire holds some 100,000 clones, almost 95% seen once, with around 0.96% in the top ten. The sequencing here drew on peripheral blood, taken before pregnancy. These receptors all stem from a female donor with multiple sclerosis, enrolled in a pregnancy study. Each CDR3 is given with its conserved first and last residue. The order of the fields is J gene, D gene, V gene, clone size, CDR3 protein, CDR3 DNA. A D gene is named only where the DNA matches it firmly. Size tells how often a clone was seen (once, few, many) or the class of an expanded clone, and some rows leave it out.

>TRBJ2-7|TRBD2|TRBV5-6|NA
CASSAGLGFGEDSTSEQYF
TGTGCCAGCAGCGCGGGACTAGGTTTTGGGGAGGACTCTACGTCCGAGCAGTACTTC
>TRBJ2-1|NA|TRBV6-1|NA
CASSLAPSWQFF
TGTGCCAGCAGCCTGGCCCCCTCGTGGCAGTTCTTC
>TRBJ1-1|NA|TRBV5-1|NA
CASTSHRENTEAFF
TGCGCCAGCACCTCCCACCGGGAGAACACTGAAGCTTTCTTT
>TRBJ2-1|TRBD2|TRBV9|NA
CASSVVSGRAGEQFF
TGTGCCAGCAGCGTAGTTAGCGGGAGGGCCGGTGAGCAGTTCTTC
>TRBJ2-7|TRBD1|TRBV18|NA
CASSPAQGAVGEQYF
TGTGCCAGCTCACCGGCACAGGGGGCTGTAGGGGAGCAGTACTTC
>TRBJ2-3|TRBD2|TRBV29-1|NA
CSVGGASGFTDTQYF
TGCAGCGTGGGAGGGGCTAGCGGCTTCACAGATACGCAGTATTTT
>TRBJ2-1|TRBD2|TRBV19|NA
CATRYSGNYNEQFF
TGTGCCACCCGATATAGCGGGAACTACAATGAGCAGTTCTTC
>TRBJ1-3|NA|TRBV11-2|NA
CASRPAGSSGNTIYF
TGTGCCAGCCGACCAGCGGGGAGCTCTGGAAACACCATATATTTT
>TRBJ2-1|TRBD2|TRBV19|NA
CASSASGSSYNEQFF
TGTGCCAGTAGTGCTAGCGGGAGCTCCTACAATGAGCAGTTCTTC
>TRBJ2-5|NA|TRBV5-1|NA
CASSRGQQYQETQYF
TGCGCCAGCAGCCGTGGACAACAGTACCAAGAGACCCAGTACTTC
>TRBJ1-5|TRBD1|TRBV19|NA
CASSIQGGQQHF
TGTGCCAGTAGTATCCAGGGGGGTCAGCAGCATTTT
>TRBJ1-2|NA|TRBV6-5|NA
CASSYGGLGGYTF
TGTGCCAGCAGTTACGGAGGACTGGGAGGCTACACCTTC
>TRBJ1-1|NA|TRBV7-9|NA
CASSVTGTPKGNTEAFF
TGTGCCAGCAGCGTCACCGGGACACCCAAAGGGAACACTGAAGCTTTCTTT
>TRBJ1-4|NA|TRBV29-1|NA
CSVEDKVQQLFF
TGCAGCGTTGAAGATAAGGTACAGCAACTGTTTTTT
>TRBJ1-2|NA|TRBV29-1|NA
CSVRGNYGYTF
TGCAGCGTTCGAGGGAACTATGGCTACACCTTC
>TRBJ2-7|NA|TRBV9|NA
CASSVAGASYEQYF
TGTGCCAGCAGCGTAGCAGGGGCTTCCTACGAGCAGTACTTC
>TRBJ2-3|TRBD1|TRBV9|once
CASSGDRGITQYF
TGTGCCAGCAGCGGGGACAGGGGGATTACGCAGTATTTT
>TRBJ2-5|NA|TRBV30|NA
CAWTVRNQETQYF
TGTGCCTGGACGGTCAGGAACCAAGAGACCCAGTACTTC
>TRBJ2-7|TRBD1|TRBV2|few
CASRASQGAANEQYF
TGTGCCAGCAGAGCCTCGCAGGGGGCGGCGAACGAGCAGTACTTC
>TRBJ2-7|NA|TRBV7-9|NA
CASSRYSHEQYF
TGTGCCAGCAGCCGGTACTCGCACGAGCAGTACTTC
>TRBJ2-1|TRBD2|TRBV10-2|NA
CASSDSVGRTSGRPKQFF
TGCGCCAGCAGTGATTCGGTGGGGAGGACTAGCGGGAGACCGAAGCAGTTCTTC
>TRBJ1-3|NA|TRBV28|once
CASSLRVGNTIYF
TGTGCCAGCAGTTTACGTGTTGGAAACACCATATATTTT
>TRBJ2-1|NA|TRBV5-5|NA
CASSLGLANEQFF
TGTGCCAGCAGCTTGGGTTTAGCGAATGAGCAGTTCTTC
>TRBJ1-1|NA|TRBV2|NA
CASSGQKNTEAFF
TGTGCCAGCAGCGGACAGAAAAACACTGAAGCTTTCTTT
>TRBJ1-2|TRBD1|TRBV6-6|NA
CASSFGQGSPRGYTF
TGTGCCAGCAGTTTCGGACAGGGCTCCCCAAGGGGCTACACCTTC
>TRBJ1-1|TRBD1|TRBV30|NA
CAWRGGTGDPMNTEAFF
TGTGCCTGGAGGGGCGGGACAGGGGACCCTATGAACACTGAAGCTTTCTTT
>TRBJ2-3|NA|TRBV11-2|NA
CASRPRPATVDTQYF
TGTGCCAGCAGACCTAGACCCGCTACCGTGGATACGCAGTATTTT
>TRBJ1-2|TRBD1|TRBV4-1|NA
CASSQDHRTGGSGYTF
TGCGCCAGCAGCCAAGATCATCGGACAGGGGGCTCTGGCTACACCTTC
>TRBJ1-2|NA|TRBV9|once
CASSVVAFGGYTF
TGTGCCAGCAGCGTAGTTGCATTCGGTGGCTACACCTTC
>TRBJ1-4|NA|TRBV5-4|NA
CASSRRDRTNEKLFF
TGTGCCAGCAGCCGGAGAGATAGGACTAATGAAAAACTGTTTTTT
>TRBJ1-5|TRBD1|TRBV28|NA
CASSFEVDRGPGNQPQHF
TGTGCCAGCAGTTTCGAGGTGGACAGGGGGCCCGGCAATCAGCCCCAGCATTTT
>TRBJ2-1|TRBD2|TRBV5-5|NA
CASSLILAGDNEQFF
TGTGCCAGCAGCTTGATCCTAGCGGGAGACAATGAGCAGTTCTTC
>TRBJ2-1|TRBD2|TRBV18|NA
CASSPGLADNEQFF
TGTGCCAGCTCACCCGGACTAGCGGACAATGAGCAGTTCTTC
>TRBJ2-1|NA|TRBV27|NA
CASSPGGNYNEQFF
TGTGCCAGCAGCCCTGGAGGAAATTACAATGAGCAGTTCTTC
>TRBJ2-1|TRBD2|TRBV7-6|once
CASSLNLAGVDEQFF
TGTGCCAGCAGCTTAAATCTAGCGGGAGTAGATGAGCAGTTCTTC
>TRBJ2-1|TRBD2|TRBV12-5|NA
CASGSGSSYNEQFF
TGTGCTAGTGGTAGCGGGAGCTCCTACAATGAGCAGTTCTTC